A single T cell receptor (beta chain) is shown here with its context. As yet, its antigen is unknown. It was with a sample-barcoded 5' primer and a J-beta primer mix that a second PCR of about 7 to 12 cycles was run. TCRdb re-analysed the 5' RACE reads in MiXCR, keeping a single row per CDR3 protein. Counted here are roughly 1 million distinct CDR3 sequences, roughly a quarter occurring once; the ten biggest clones make up 0.75%. The data are from a study of blood T cells in healthy people across ages. The length of the CDR3 is 16 residues. Germline CDR1 is MGHRA and CDR2 is YSYEKL. V was shortened by 0 bases and J by 5 bases, with 16 bases between the two germline ends. Findings and caveats of the study: A roughly linear fall in TCR beta diversity per million T cells was seen with increasing age. Long-lived donors had more naive CD4+ cells and higher diversity than aged donors. Estimates based on one million T cells were treated as lower bounds.

These sequences were also reported in another study, on T cells of mothers and their children. That source reports: Thymic selection molds TCR recombination output in much the same way for related pairs as for unrelated pairs.

This chain joins TRBV4-1 and TRBJ2-5, with D possibly being TRBD1 (5 bases). Sequencing was carried out using blood. The TCR was taken from a girl aged 2-10 years in good health. CDR3 in DNA: TGCGCCAGCAGCCAAGATGGGTTAGACAGCCCGGAGACCCAGTACTTC. Translating it yields CASSQDGLDSPETQYF.